The text below deals with one T cell receptor beta chain. The ends were cut back, 4 bases at V and 2 bases at J, with 9 bases in the middle. The germline V gene encodes CDR1 SGHRS and CDR2 YFSETQ. This CDR3 has 13 residues. The record originates from a study of blood T cell repertoires in COVID-19. Profiling relied on immunoSEQ multiplex PCR, and the TCRdb table lists in-frame clones only, not all of them. The table has tens of thousands of clones, about 90% seen once; the top ten hold more than 15%. The sequencing input was peripheral blood. The rearrangement uses TRBV5-1 and TRBJ2-5, with D hard to call. This clonotype was sampled from a human donor with active COVID-19. The donor label of this sample is uncertain. The CDR3 nucleotides read TGCGCCAGCAGCGGCTCCTCTCAAGAGACCCAGTACTTC. It specifies CASSGSSQETQYF.